The text below deals with one TCR beta chain. Its antigen remains unidentified. The study ran its PCR with 60 Vbeta and 13 Jbeta primers. The table came from immunoSEQ multiplex PCR; TCRdb's copy has only in-frame clones and leaves some out. The table records approximately 160,000 clones, approximately 80% of them present only once. The data were taken from a study of cytomegalovirus exposure and HLA in healthy donors. Regarding the study as a whole: TCR sequences were mostly rare, though some public TCRs occurred in many donors.

The donors comprised healthy bone marrow donors. The CDR3 covers 16 residues. Germline V gene lookup returns CDR1 SEHNR and CDR2 FQNEAQ (reference sequence). With V trimmed by 5 bases and J by 2 bases, 10 bases remained unmatched. The origin of this receptor is a man in his thirties or forties in good health and CMV-seropositive. This chain uses TRBV7-9 with TRBJ2-3, with 7 bases matching TRBD1. The specimen sequenced was PBMCs. Here the CDR3 reads CASSLTYRGITDTQYF. DNA of the CDR3: TGTGCCAGCAGCCTCACTTACAGGGGAATCACAGATACGCAGTATTTT.